This entry is about one T cell receptor beta chain. This CDR3 has 14 residues. Per germline, CDR1 MDHEN and CDR2 SYDVKM. V lost 2 bases and J lost 3, with 10 bases in between. This sample is part of a study of shared clonotypes between healthy human individuals. TCRdb's copy holds only in-frame clones and misses some; the assay was immunoSEQ multiplex PCR. The data contain around 450,000 clones, 70% to 80% of them seen just once; the ten biggest clones take up approximately 13%. This chain uses TRBV28 with TRBJ1-2, with TRBD1 as a possible D gene (6 bases). This clonotype originated in a woman aged 40 to 50 in good health. Some clones in this sample may be carry-over from other donors' samples. The sequencing sample was made of PBMCs. As DNA, the CDR3 is TGTGCCAGCAGTTTAAGGACAGAACACTATGGCTACACCTTC. Amino acid sequence: CASSLRTEHYGYTF.